What follows are 24 T cell receptor beta chains derived from one specimen sequenced in a study of vaccination effects on CD4 cells after COVID-19 (dated by TCRdb to between 2021 and 2024). These TCRs are of unknown antigen specificity. The library relied on the immunoSEQ multiplex PCR assay. As stored in TCRdb, this immuneACCESS dataset retains in-frame rearrangements with V and J assigned. A fraction of the clones does not appear; measured against another copy, unresolved V genes explain less than half of the discrepancy, and the remainder lacks a known reason. The sample has about 61,000 clones on record, about 80% of them singletons. Roughly 1.2% of the sample is taken by the ten largest. In the ViraFEST assay, PBMC were stimulated with viral peptide pools, and antigen-specific CD4+ T cell clonotypes were then identified by expansion using TCR sequencing. After more than 9 days of culture, CD4+ T cells were isolated with the EasySep CD4+ T cell isolation kit. Each participant received two doses of an mRNA SARS-CoV-2 vaccine, either BNT162b2 or mRNA-1273.

The sample here was CD4+ T cells from PBMCs cultured with HCoV-229E spike peptides, taken after COVID-19 vaccination. The cell subset or site label here, explained by the study, means: HCoV-229E spike overlapping peptide pool stimulation. These receptors were obtained from a human donor who received a COVID-19 vaccine.

This clone was seen once. The chain employs TRBV19 and TRBJ2-1; 12 nucleotides align to TRBD2. Germline CDR1 and CDR2: LNHDA and SQIVND (reference sequence). The CDR3 extends over 16 amino acids. V lost 3 bases to trimming and J lost 4 bases; unmatched junction nucleotides: 4. The CDR3 DNA reads as TGTGCCAGTAGTATGGCACTAGCGGGGGGTTACAATGAGCAGTTCTTC. Translated, it gives CASSMALAGGYNEQFF.

This clone was observed a few times. The V call is TRBV2, the J call TRBJ1-5; the D gene is possibly TRBD1 (5 bases). Germline lookup yields CDR1 SNHLY and CDR2 FYNNEI. This CDR3 is built from 13 residues. Trimming shortened V by 5 bases and J by 6 bases, and 11 bases separated the two germline ends. CDR3 loop: CASSISGGQPQHF. DNA of the CDR3: TGTGCCAGCAGTATCTCTGGGGGTCAGCCCCAGCATTTT.

The rearrangement joins TRBV7-9 to TRBJ2-3; D might be TRBD2 (5 bases). Germline CDR1 and CDR2: SEHNR and FQNEAQ (reference sequence). V lost 4 bases, J lost 0 bases, and 14 bases lay in between. The CDR3 totals 16 residues. The CDR3 DNA sequence: TGTGCCAGCAGCTCCGATAGTCGGGGTAGCACAGATACGCAGTATTTT. This sequence encodes CASSSDSRGSTDTQYF.

The V gene is TRBV6-5, the J gene TRBJ2-2; D is undetermined. The CDR3 runs 12 residues. CDR1 and CDR2 from the germline V gene are MNHEY and SVGAGI. V lost 5 bases to trimming and J lost 6 bases, with 7 bases between them. The CDR3: CASSTPPGELFF. CDR3 nucleotide sequence: TGTGCCAGCAGTACCCCCCCCGGGGAGCTGTTTTTT.

The CDR3 nucleotides read TGTGCCAGCAGTTTACCAGGACAGGGCGACGAAAAACTGTTTTTT. Encoded protein: CASSLPGQGDEKLFF. This chain joins TRBV28 and TRBJ1-4; 8 bases are shared with TRBD1. V shed 2 bases, J shed 8 bases, and the junction held 7 bases outside the gene matches. CDR3 length: 15 residues. Germline V gene data show CDR1 as MDHEN and CDR2 as SYDVKM.

The chain joins TRBV11-2 to TRBJ1-1; D not resolved. V was shortened by 1 base and J by 6 bases, with 3 bases between the two germline ends. The CDR3 spans 11 residues. Germline values: CDR1 SGHAT, CDR2 FQNNGV. The CDR3 bases are TGTGCCAGCAGCTTAGTCGCTGAAGCTTTCTTT. Its translation is CASSLVAEAFF.

The V and J genes are TRBV19 and TRBJ1-3; D gene ambiguous. The CDR3 contains 17 residues. Trimming stripped 6 bases from V and 0 bases from J, with 18 bases between. The germline V gene encodes CDR1 LNHDA and CDR2 SQIVND (reference sequence). The CDR3 reads CASSIGRVRNSGNTIYF. CDR3 in DNA: TGTGCCAGTAGCATTGGGAGGGTGAGGAACTCTGGAAACACCATATATTTT. Using reference TRBV19 and TRBJ1-3 for the parts outside the CDR3, the full variable domain is DGGITQSPKYLFRKEGQNVTLSCEQNLNHDAMYWYRQDPGQGLRLIYYSQIVNDFQKGDIAEGYSVSREKKESFPLTVTSAQKNPTAFYLCASSIGRVRNSGNTIYFGEGSWLTVV.

This clone is a singleton in its sample. V usage is TRBV19 and J usage is TRBJ2-3; 11 bases line up with TRBD2. From germline, CDR1 is LNHDA and CDR2 SQIVND (reference sequence). The CDR3 runs 15 residues. J lost 5 bases, V lost 7 bases, and 8 bases had no gene match. The CDR3 is CASTLLAGGLDTQYF. The DNA for the CDR3 is TGTGCCAGTACCCTCCTAGCGGGGGGTCTAGATACGCAGTATTTT. The variable domain in full, with the rest retrieved from reference TRBV19 and TRBJ2-3, is DGGITQSPKYLFRKEGQNVTLSCEQNLNHDAMYWYRQDPGQGLRLIYYSQIVNDFQKGDIAEGYSVSREKKESFPLTVTSAQKNPTAFYLCASTLLAGGLDTQYFGPGTRLTVL.

The V call is TRBV2, the J call TRBJ2-5; TRBD1 matches 7 bases. The germline CDR1 and CDR2 sequences are SNHLY and FYNNEI. CDR3 length: 13 residues. The J segment lost 4 bases and the V segment lost 7 bases, leaving 6 bases of the junction unmatched. CDR3 protein: CASTRGGGETQYF. The CDR3 DNA is TGTGCCAGCACGAGAGGGGGCGGAGAGACCCAGTACTTC.

V is TRBV11-1 and J is TRBJ2-5; 7 bases fit TRBD1. The J segment lost 4 bases and the V segment lost 4 bases, leaving 12 bases of the junction unmatched. Germline loops: CDR1 SGHAT, CDR2 FQDESV (reference sequence). The CDR3 sequence is 16 residues long. CDR3 loop: CASSSATGTQGETQYF. Written as DNA, the CDR3 is TGTGCCAGCAGCTCGGCGACAGGGACCCAAGGAGAGACCCAGTACTTC.

This rearrangement joins TRBV3-1 (or the pseudogene TRBV3-2) to TRBJ1-1; D not certain. V gave up 2 bases and J gave up 5 bases, with 6 bases separating them. From germline, CDR1 is LGHDT and CDR2 YNNKEL (reference sequence). The CDR3 runs to 12 residues. CDR3 nucleotide sequence: TGTGCCAGCAGCCAATTAGAGACTGAAGCTTTCTTT. This sequence encodes CASSQLETEAFF.

This sequence joins TRBV11-2 and TRBJ1-1, with a possible D match to TRBD1 (5 bases). Germline assignment: CDR1 SGHAT and CDR2 FQNNGV. Trimming removed 2 bases from V and 2 bases from J, with 15 bases in between. This CDR3 spans 16 amino acids. The CDR3 nucleotides are TGTGCCAGCAGCTTATTAGGTGGCAGGACAAACACTGAAGCTTTCTTT. It is translated as CASSLLGGRTNTEAFF.

The chain couples TRBV6-5 to TRBJ1-2; D may be TRBD1 (5 bases). This CDR3 region has 14 residues. V lost 2 bases to trimming and J lost 4 bases, with 11 bases between them. Germline V lookup: CDR1 MNHEY, CDR2 SVGAGI. CDR3 region: CASSYQGDGYGYTF. In DNA form, the CDR3 reads TGTGCCAGCAGTTACCAAGGGGATGGCTATGGCTACACCTTC.

The count of this clone is one. The rearrangement links TRBV24-1 to TRBJ2-3, with a possible D match to TRBD2 (6 bases). V dropped 3 bases and J dropped 3 bases, with 15 bases sitting between them. CDR3 length: 16 residues. From germline, CDR1 is KGHDR and CDR2 SFDVKD. CDR3 sequence: CATSDPQPGETDTQYF. DNA for the CDR3: TGTGCCACCAGTGATCCTCAACCGGGGGAAACAGATACGCAGTATTTT.

The chain links TRBV4-3 to TRBJ1-5; TRBD1 matches at 8 bases. Trimming removed 0 bases from V and 4 bases from J; junction bases left unmatched: 8. Germline V gives CDR1 LGHNA, CDR2 YSLEER. The CDR3 is made up of 17 amino acids. CDR3: CASSQDHRTGWNQPQHF. CDR3 coding DNA: TGCGCCAGCAGCCAAGATCATCGGACAGGGTGGAATCAGCCCCAGCATTTT.

The gene calls are TRBV9 and TRBJ1-2; TRBD1 matches at 10 bases. Germline CDR1 and CDR2: SGDLS and YYNGEE. The CDR3 loop spans 13 amino acids. V dropped 4 bases and J dropped 8; count of bases not matched to a gene: 5. The CDR3 DNA reads TGTGCCAGCAGCAGGGACAGGGGTGAGGGCTACACCTTC. It translates to CASSRDRGEGYTF.

J is TRBJ2-7 and V is TRBV10-3; 10 bases align to TRBD1. V lost 6 bases, J lost 2 bases, and 4 bases stayed unmatched. The V gene's germline CDR1 is ENHRY and CDR2 SYGVKD. The CDR3 length is 14 residues. The CDR3 nucleotides read TGTGCCATCAGCGCCGGGACAGGGGCCTACGAGCAGTACGTC. Protein: CAISAGTGAYEQYV.

V usage is TRBV7-8 and J usage is TRBJ2-7; TRBD2 matches 11 bases. Losses at the gene ends were 6 bases for V and 3 bases for J; bases not matched to a gene: 7. Per germline, CDR1 SGHVS and CDR2 FQNEAQ. This CDR3 is 15 amino acids long. The CDR3 sequence: CASSRTSGGLYEQYV. As DNA, the CDR3 is TGTGCCAGCAGTCGTACTAGCGGGGGACTCTACGAGCAGTACGTC.

This chain connects TRBV6-1 to TRBJ1-2; D possibly corresponds to TRBD1 (5 bases). Looked up from germline, CDR1 is MNHNS and CDR2 is SASEGT. The CDR3 spans 15 residues. Trimming pared 3 bases from V and 2 bases from J, leaving 13 bases between. CDR3 coding DNA: TGTGCCAGCAGTGAGGGGCGTGGGCAGAACTATGGCTACACCTTC. This encodes CASSEGRGQNYGYTF.

V gene TRBV7-8 combines with J gene TRBJ2-5; 11 bases line up with TRBD2. This CDR3 has 17 residues. J lost 5 bases, V lost 5 bases, and 13 bases had no gene match. Looked up from germline, CDR1 is SGHVS and CDR2 is FQNEAQ. This CDR3 is CASSQGNSGGAGETQYF. CDR3 in DNA: TGTGCCAGCAGCCAGGGGAATAGCGGGGGGGCGGGTGAGACCCAGTACTTC. Full variable domain (rest looked up from reference TRBV7-8 and TRBJ2-5): GAGVSQSPRYKVAKRGQDVALRCDPISGHVSLFWYQQALGQGPEFLTYFQNEAQLDKSGLPSDRFFAERPEGSVSTLKIQRTQQEDSAVYLCASSQGNSGGAGETQYFGPGTRLLVL.

V gene TRBV28 combines with J gene TRBJ2-1; a weak D match, TRBD1 (5 bases). V was shortened by 4 bases and J by 5 bases, with 18 bases between the two germline ends. Germline assignment: CDR1 MDHEN and CDR2 SYDVKM. The CDR3 runs to 16 residues. The CDR3 loop reads CASSSIPPGLHNEQFF. CDR3 DNA: TGTGCCAGCAGTTCTATACCCCCAGGGTTACACAATGAGCAGTTCTTC.

V gene TRBV6-6 combines with J gene TRBJ1-2; D might be TRBD1 (5 bases). V was clipped by 9 bases and J by 4 bases, with 12 bases between them. CDR3 length equals 12 residues. The V gene's germline CDR1 is MNHNY and CDR2 SVGAGI (reference sequence). As DNA, the CDR3 is TGTGCCAGTAAAGGGGCCGCCTATGGCTACACCTTC. Amino acid sequence: CASKGAAYGYTF.

This chain connects TRBV9 to TRBJ2-3; perhaps TRBD1 as D (6 bases). With 4 bases removed from V and 4 bases from J, the gap between germline ends came to 13 bases. Germline lookup yields CDR1 SGDLS and CDR2 YYNGEE. The CDR3 spans 14 residues. The CDR3 sequence is CASSPSYRADTQYF. CDR3 coding DNA: TGTGCCAGCAGCCCTTCCTACAGGGCAGATACGCAGTATTTT.

J is TRBJ2-5 and V is TRBV11-2; 10 bases map to TRBD1. J was trimmed by 4 bases and V by 8 bases; bases with no gene match: 10. The CDR3 consists of 15 residues. Germline V gene lookup returns CDR1 SGHAT and CDR2 FQNNGV. Here the CDR3 DNA reads TGTGCCAGCTCGATCGACAGGGGGCGGTTAGAGACCCAGTACTTC. Its translation: CASSIDRGRLETQYF.